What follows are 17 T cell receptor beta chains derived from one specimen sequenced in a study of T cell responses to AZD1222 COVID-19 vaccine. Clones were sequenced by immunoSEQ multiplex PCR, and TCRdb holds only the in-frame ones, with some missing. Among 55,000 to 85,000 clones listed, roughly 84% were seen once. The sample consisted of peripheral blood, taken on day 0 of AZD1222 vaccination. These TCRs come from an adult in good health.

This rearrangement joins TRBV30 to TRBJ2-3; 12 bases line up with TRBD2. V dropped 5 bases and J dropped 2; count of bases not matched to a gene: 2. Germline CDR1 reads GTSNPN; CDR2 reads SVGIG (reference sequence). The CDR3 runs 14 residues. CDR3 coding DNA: TGTGCCTGGCGGACTAGCGGGGCCACAGATACGCAGTATTTT. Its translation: CAWRTSGATDTQYF.

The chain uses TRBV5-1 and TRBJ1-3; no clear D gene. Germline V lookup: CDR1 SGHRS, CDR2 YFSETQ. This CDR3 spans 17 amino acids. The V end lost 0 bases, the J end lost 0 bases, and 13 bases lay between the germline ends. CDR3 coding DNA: TGCGCCAGCAGCTTGGATCCAGGACGCCGCTCTGGAAACACCATATATTTT. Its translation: CASSLDPGRRSGNTIYF.

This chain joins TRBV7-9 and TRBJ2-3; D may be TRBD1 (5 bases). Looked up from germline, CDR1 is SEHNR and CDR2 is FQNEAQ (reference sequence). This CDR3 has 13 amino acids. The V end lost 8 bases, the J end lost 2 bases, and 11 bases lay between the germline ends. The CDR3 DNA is TGTGCCAGCTCTGGGGCAGACACAGATACGCAGTATTTT. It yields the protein CASSGADTDTQYF. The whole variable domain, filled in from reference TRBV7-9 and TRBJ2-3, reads DTGVSQNPRHKITKRGQNVTFRCDPISEHNRLYWYRQTLGQGPEFLTYFQNEAQLEKSRLLSDRFSAERPKGSFSTLEIQRTEQGDSAMYLCASSGADTDTQYFGPGTRLTVL.

CDR3 in amino acids: CASSTQATYEQYF. CDR3 in DNA: TGTGCCAGTAGTACCCAGGCCACCTACGAGCAGTACTTC. The rearrangement links TRBV19 to TRBJ2-7; D unresolved. CDR3 length: 13 residues. Germline CDR1 is LNHDA and CDR2 is SQIVND (reference sequence). The V and J ends lost 4 bases and 2 bases respectively, with 9 bases between them.

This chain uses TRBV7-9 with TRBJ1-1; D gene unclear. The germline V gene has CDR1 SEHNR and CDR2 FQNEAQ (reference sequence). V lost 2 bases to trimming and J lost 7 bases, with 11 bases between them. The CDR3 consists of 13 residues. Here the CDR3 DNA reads TGTGCCAGCAGCTTAAGTAAGGCTGTTGAAGCTTTCTTT. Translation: CASSLSKAVEAFF.

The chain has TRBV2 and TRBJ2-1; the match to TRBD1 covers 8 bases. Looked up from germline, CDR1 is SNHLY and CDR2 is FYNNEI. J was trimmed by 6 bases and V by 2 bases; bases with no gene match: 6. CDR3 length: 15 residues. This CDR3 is CASSEIGTGINEQFF. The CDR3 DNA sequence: TGTGCCAGCAGTGAAATAGGGACAGGCATCAATGAGCAGTTCTTC.

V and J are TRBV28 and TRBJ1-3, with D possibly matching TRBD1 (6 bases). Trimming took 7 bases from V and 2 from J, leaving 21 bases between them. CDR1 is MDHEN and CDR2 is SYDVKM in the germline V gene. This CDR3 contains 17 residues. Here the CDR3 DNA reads TGTGCCAGCATCAGCCCCGAGGGGGAAGGGGCTGGAAACACCATATATTTT. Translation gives CASISPEGEGAGNTIYF.

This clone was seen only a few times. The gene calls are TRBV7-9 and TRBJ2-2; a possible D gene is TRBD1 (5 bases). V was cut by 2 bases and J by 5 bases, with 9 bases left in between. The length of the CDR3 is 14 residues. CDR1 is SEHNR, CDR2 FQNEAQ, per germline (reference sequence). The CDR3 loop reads CASSLTQGTGELFF. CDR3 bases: TGTGCCAGCAGCTTAACTCAGGGAACCGGGGAGCTGTTTTTT. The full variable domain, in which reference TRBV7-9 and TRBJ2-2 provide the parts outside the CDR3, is DTGVSQNPRHKITKRGQNVTFRCDPISEHNRLYWYRQTLGQGPEFLTYFQNEAQLEKSRLLSDRFSAERPKGSFSTLEIQRTEQGDSAMYLCASSLTQGTGELFFGEGSRLTVL.

The CDR3 region is CASSLNRGLLSQPQHF. CDR3 DNA: TGTGCCAGCAGCCTCAACAGGGGCTTGTTGAGCCAGCCCCAGCATTTT. The rearrangement joins TRBV28 to TRBJ1-5; 7 bases are shared with TRBD1. V was pared by 6 bases and J by 7 bases, with 15 bases of the junction left unmatched. The CDR3 is 16 residues long. The germline CDR1 and CDR2 sequences are MDHEN and SYDVKM.

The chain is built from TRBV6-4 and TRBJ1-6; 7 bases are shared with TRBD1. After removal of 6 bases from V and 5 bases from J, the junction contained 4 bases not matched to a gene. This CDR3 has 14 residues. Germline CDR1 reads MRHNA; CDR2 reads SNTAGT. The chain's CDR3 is CASSFQGDNSPLHF. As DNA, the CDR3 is TGTGCCAGCAGCTTCCAGGGGGATAATTCACCCCTCCACTTT.

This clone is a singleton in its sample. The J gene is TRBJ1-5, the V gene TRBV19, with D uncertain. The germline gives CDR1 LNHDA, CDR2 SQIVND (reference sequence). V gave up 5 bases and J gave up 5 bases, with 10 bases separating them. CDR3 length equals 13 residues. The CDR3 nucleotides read TGTGCCAGTAGTTACTTCACCCATCAGCCCCAGCATTTT. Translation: CASSYFTHQPQHF.

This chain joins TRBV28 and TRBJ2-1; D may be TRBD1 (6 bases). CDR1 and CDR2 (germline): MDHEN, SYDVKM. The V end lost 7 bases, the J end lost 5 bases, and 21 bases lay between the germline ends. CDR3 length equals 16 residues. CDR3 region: CASTTSGAGIHNEQFF. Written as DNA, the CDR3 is TGTGCCAGCACTACCTCAGGGGCAGGGATCCACAATGAGCAGTTCTTC.

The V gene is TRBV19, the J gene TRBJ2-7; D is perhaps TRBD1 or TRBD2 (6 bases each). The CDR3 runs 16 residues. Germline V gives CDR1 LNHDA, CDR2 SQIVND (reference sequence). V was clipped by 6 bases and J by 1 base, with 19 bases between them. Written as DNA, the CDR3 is TGTGCCAGTAGCAGCCTTTGGGGGGCACCATCCTACGAGCAGTACTTC. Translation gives CASSSLWGAPSYEQYF.

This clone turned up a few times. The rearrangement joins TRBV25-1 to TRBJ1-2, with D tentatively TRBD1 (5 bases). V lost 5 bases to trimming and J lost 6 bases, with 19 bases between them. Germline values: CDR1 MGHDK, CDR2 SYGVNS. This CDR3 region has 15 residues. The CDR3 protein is CASSIAGTGTHGYTF. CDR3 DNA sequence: TGTGCCAGCAGTATAGCAGGGACCGGTACGCATGGCTACACCTTC.

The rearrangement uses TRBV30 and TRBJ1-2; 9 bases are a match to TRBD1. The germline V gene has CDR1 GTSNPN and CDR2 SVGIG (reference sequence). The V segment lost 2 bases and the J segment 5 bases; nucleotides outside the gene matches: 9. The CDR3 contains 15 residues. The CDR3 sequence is CAWSSLGTGTYGYTF. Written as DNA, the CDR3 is TGTGCCTGGAGTTCCCTCGGGACAGGGACTTATGGCTACACCTTC.

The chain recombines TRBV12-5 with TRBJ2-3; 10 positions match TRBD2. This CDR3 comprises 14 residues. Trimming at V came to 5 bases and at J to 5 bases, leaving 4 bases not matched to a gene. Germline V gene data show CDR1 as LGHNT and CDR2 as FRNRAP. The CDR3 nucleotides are TGTGCTAGTGGTCTAGCGGGGGCCGTAGATACGCAGTATTTT. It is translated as CASGLAGAVDTQYF. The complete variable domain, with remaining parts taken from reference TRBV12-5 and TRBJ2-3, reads DARVTQTPRHKVTEMGQEVTMRCQPILGHNTVFWYRQTMMQGLELLAYFRNRAPLDDSGMPKDRFSAEMPDATLATLKIQPSEPRDSAVYFCASGLAGAVDTQYFGPGTRLTVL.

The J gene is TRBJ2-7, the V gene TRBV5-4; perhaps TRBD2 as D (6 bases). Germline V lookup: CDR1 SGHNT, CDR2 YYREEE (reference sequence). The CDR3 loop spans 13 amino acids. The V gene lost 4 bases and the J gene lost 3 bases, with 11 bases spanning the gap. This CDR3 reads CASSPGRGYEQYF. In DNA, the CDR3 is TGTGCCAGCAGCCCGGGGCGGGGCTACGAGCAGTACTTC.